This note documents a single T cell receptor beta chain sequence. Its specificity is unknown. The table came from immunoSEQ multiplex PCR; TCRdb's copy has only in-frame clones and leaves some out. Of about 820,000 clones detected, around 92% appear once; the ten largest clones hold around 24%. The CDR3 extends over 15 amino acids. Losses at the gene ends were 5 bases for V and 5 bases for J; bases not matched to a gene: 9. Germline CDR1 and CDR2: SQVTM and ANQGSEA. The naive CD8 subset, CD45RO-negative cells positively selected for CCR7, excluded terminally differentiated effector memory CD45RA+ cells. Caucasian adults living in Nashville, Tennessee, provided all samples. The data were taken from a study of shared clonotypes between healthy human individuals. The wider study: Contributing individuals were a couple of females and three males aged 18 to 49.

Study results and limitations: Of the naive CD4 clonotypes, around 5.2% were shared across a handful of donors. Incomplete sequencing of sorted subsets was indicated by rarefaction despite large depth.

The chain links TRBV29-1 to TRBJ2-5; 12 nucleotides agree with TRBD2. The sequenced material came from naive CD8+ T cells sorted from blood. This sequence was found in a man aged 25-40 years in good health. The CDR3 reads CSVRLAGDERETQYF. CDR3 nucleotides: TGCAGCGTTCGACTAGCGGGAGACGAACGGGAGACCCAGTACTTC.